The clone carrying this T cell receptor (beta chain) occurred a few times. The data stem from a study of blood T cells in healthy people across ages. The use of a sample-barcoded 5' primer and a J-beta primer mix characterized a second PCR of about 7 to 12 cycles. TCRdb reprocessed the 5' RACE reads via MiXCR and lists one record per CDR3 protein. Here the sample spans about a million distinct CDR3 sequences, about 51% being singletons. V trimming: 5 bases; J trimming: 7 bases; junction bases outside the gene matches: 13. The CDR3 runs to 17 residues. Input material: blood. This clonotype was obtained from a woman in her sixties or seventies in good health. The chain is built from TRBV12-3 or TRBV12-4 and TRBJ1-4, with 10 bases fitting TRBD1. Here the CDR3 DNA reads TGTGCCAGCAGTGGTAGAAGGGACAGGGGTAGGGGTGAAAAACTGTTTTTT. This codes for CASSGRRDRGRGEKLFF.